Included here is one TCR beta chain sequence, with context. This entry belongs to a study of CD8+ T cells in alopecia areata. The CDR3 runs to 13 residues. The germline V and J ends were trimmed by 4 bases and 2 bases, with 9 bases remaining between them. Germline V CDR1 and CDR2: MNHEY, SMNVEV (reference sequence). RNA was isolated and reverse transcribed to cDNA, the sequencing template. TCRdb's table, derived via immunoSEQ multiplex PCR, lists solely in-frame clones and lacks some. The data show about 150,000 clones, roughly 44% seen once. The chain combines TRBV27 with TRBJ2-7; a possible D gene is TRBD2 (5 bases). The source material was CD4+ T cells sorted from blood. The TCR originated in a human donor with alopecia areata. CDR3 sequence: CASSSGNTYEQYF. The CDR3 DNA reads TGTGCCAGCAGTTCCGGGAACACCTACGAGCAGTACTTC.